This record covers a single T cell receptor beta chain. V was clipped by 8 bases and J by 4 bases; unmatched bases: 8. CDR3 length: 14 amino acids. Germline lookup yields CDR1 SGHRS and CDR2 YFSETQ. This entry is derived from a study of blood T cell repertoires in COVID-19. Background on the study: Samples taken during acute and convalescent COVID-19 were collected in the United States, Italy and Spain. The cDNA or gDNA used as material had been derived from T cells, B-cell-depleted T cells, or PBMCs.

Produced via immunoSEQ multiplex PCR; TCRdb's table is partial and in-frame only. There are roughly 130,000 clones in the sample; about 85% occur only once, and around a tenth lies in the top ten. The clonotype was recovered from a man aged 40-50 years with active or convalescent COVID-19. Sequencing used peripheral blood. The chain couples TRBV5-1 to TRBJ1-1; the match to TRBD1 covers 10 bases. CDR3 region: CASARDRGTTEAFF. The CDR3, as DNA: TGCGCCAGTGCCCGGGACAGGGGAACCACTGAAGCTTTCTTT.